The 5 T cell receptor beta chains presented below share a single source sample, sequenced in a study of blood T cell repertoires in COVID-19. Clones were read by immunoSEQ multiplex PCR, and TCRdb kept only the in-frame ones, dropping some. The sample shows about 230,000 clones, 80% to 85% of them seen only once. Sequencing was carried out using peripheral blood. The source of these receptors is a woman aged 80 or older with active or convalescent COVID-19.

The rearrangement joins TRBV6-5 to TRBJ2-3, with TRBD2 as a possible D gene (7 bases). The V and J ends lost 7 bases and 2 bases respectively, with 16 bases between them. Germline CDR1 reads MNHEY; CDR2 reads SVGAGI. The CDR3 consists of 15 residues. The CDR3 region is CASTQRGGLTDTQYF. CDR3 DNA: TGTGCCAGCACCCAAAGGGGGGGACTCACAGATACGCAGTATTTT.

This clone came up a few times. This CDR3 reads CASSRYDGDEAFF. The CDR3 DNA is TGTGCCAGCAGCCGATATGACGGAGATGAAGCTTTCTTT. The chain employs TRBV3-1 (or the pseudogene TRBV3-2) and TRBJ1-1; the D is unclear. With 4 bases removed from V and 7 bases from J, the gap between germline ends came to 13 bases. CDR3 length: 13 residues. In germline, CDR1 is LGHDT, CDR2 YNNKEL (reference sequence).

This clone appeared a few times. The chain recombines TRBV5-1 with TRBJ1-3; D call uncertain. V shed 6 bases and J shed 0 bases, with 10 bases lying between them. From germline, CDR1 is SGHRS and CDR2 YFSETQ. This CDR3 has 14 residues. CDR3 loop: CASKPYSSGNTIYF. The CDR3, as DNA: TGCGCCAGCAAGCCTTACTCCTCTGGAAACACCATATATTTT.

This clone was picked up a small number of times. The rearrangement joins TRBV3-1 (or the pseudogene TRBV3-2) to TRBJ2-7; TRBD2 matches 8 bases. This CDR3 spans 16 amino acids. Germline V CDR1 and CDR2: LGHDT, YNNKEL (reference sequence). Trimming cost V 1 base and J 3 bases; bases outside gene matches: 8. The CDR3 reads CASSQGRLAGYYEQYF. For the CDR3, the DNA is TGTGCCAGCAGCCAAGGTAGGCTAGCGGGTTACTACGAGCAGTACTTC.

This rearrangement joins TRBV6-5 to TRBJ2-2; 8 positions match TRBD2. The CDR3 spans 15 residues. CDR1 is MNHEY, CDR2 SVGAGI, per germline. The V segment lost 2 bases and the J segment 5 bases; nucleotides outside the gene matches: 4. The CDR3 region is CASSYVAGPTGELFF. The DNA of the CDR3 is TGTGCCAGCAGTTACGTAGCGGGACCTACCGGGGAGCTGTTTTTT.